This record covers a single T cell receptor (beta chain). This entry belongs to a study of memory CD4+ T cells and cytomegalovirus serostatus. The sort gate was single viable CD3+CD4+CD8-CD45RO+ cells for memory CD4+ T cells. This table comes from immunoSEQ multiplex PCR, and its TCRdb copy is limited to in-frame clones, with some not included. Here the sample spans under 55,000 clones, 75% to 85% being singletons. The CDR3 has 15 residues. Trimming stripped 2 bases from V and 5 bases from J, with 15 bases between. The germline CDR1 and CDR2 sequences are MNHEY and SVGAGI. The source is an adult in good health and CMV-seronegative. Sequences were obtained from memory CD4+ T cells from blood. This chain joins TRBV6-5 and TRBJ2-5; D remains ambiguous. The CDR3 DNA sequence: TGTGCCAGCAGTTACGATTCGGGTTTAGGCGAGACCCAGTACTTC. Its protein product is CASSYDSGLGETQYF.